This T cell receptor beta chain was sequenced in a study of blood T cell repertoires in COVID-19. Turning to the study itself: T cells, B-cell-depleted T cells, or PBMCs supplied cDNA or gDNA.

Germline CDR1 SGHAT, CDR2 FQNNGV. CDR3 length equals 14 residues. The V end lost 4 bases, the J end lost 3 bases, and 10 bases lay between the germline ends. Authors' methods: Amplification of reference gene primers provided the estimated nucleated cell counts. The method was immunoSEQ multiplex PCR; TCRdb's version includes in-frame clones alone and lacks a portion of them. V, J and clone size reflect that table, while D and trimming were determined from the DNA. Here the sample spans about 160,000 clones, roughly 90% being singletons. The sample was PBMCs or T cells enriched from blood (not recorded which). The rearrangement joins TRBV11-2 to TRBJ1-5; D is possibly TRBD1 (6 bases). The TCR comes from a woman aged 45-59 years who had recovered from COVID-19. CDR3 in amino acids: CASSSGHSNQPQHF. In DNA, the CDR3 is TGTGCCAGCAGCTCGGGACACTCCAATCAGCCCCAGCATTTT.